This T cell receptor (beta chain) was captured in a study of vaccination and CD4 T cells after COVID-19. Per germline, CDR1 MNHNS and CDR2 SASEGT. The CDR3 runs 15 residues. V lost 6 bases to trimming and J lost 2 bases; unmatched junction nucleotides: 8. Scientists ran DNA taken from cultured CD4+ T cells through the Oncomine TCR Beta short-read assay for sequencing. TCRdb used MiXCR to reprocess the PCR reads, holding one entry per CDR3 protein. Of 11,000 or so distinct CDR3 sequences in the sample, more than 55% were seen once. Treatment denoted: approximately 9-day PBMC culture with coronavirus spike peptide pools or control peptides (ViraFEST assay). A note on this clonotype: The antigen is undetermined.

Study-wide points: Analysis of convalescent patients found that 304 of 307 vaccine-specific clones were spike mono-reactive.

The chain is built from TRBV6-1 and TRBJ2-3, with 7 nucleotides matching TRBD2. The source of this sequence is a human donor who had recovered from COVID-19. Material for sequencing was CD4+ T cells from blood, cultured in vitro. CDR3 in amino acids: CASSPRLASTDTQYF. CDR3 sequence (DNA): TGTGCCAGCAGCCCTCGACTAGCCTCCACAGATACGCAGTATTTT.